This entry features one T cell receptor beta chain sequence. As handled by the study authors: Reference gene primer amplification in the assay estimated nucleated cell counts. Libraries were prepared by immunoSEQ multiplex PCR; TCRdb keeps only in-frame clonotypes and omits some of them. That table supplies the V and J calls and clone size; D and trimming were determined from the DNA. This table has about 150,000 clones, 80% to 90% appearing once. The data belong to a study of blood T cell repertoires in COVID-19. About the research overall: Italy, Spain and the United States were the sources of the convalescent and acute COVID-19 samples. In each case, the material was cDNA or gDNA derived from T cells, B-cell-depleted T cells, or PBMCs.

The CDR3 runs 12 residues. Trimming stripped 4 bases from V and 6 bases from J, with 11 bases between. CDR1 is SGHDT, CDR2 YYEEEE, per germline. The receptor was isolated from a woman in her thirties or forties with acute or convalescent COVID-19. The V gene is TRBV5-6, the J gene TRBJ2-7; D call uncertain. Sequenced material: peripheral blood. This CDR3 is CASSVDPSEQYF. CDR3 bases: TGTGCCAGCAGCGTGGACCCTAGCGAGCAGTACTTC.